What follows are 2 T cell receptor beta chains derived from one specimen sequenced in a study. From the reads, TCRdb called clonotypes with MiXCR, one entry per CDR3 protein. The sample lists over 14,000 distinct CDR3 sequences, 30% to 45% occurring once. The sample consisted of blood. The receptors originated from a human donor.

As regards this clonotype: One junction end disagrees with the germline gene, perhaps due to a read error. This chain joins TRBV29-1 and TRBJ2-2; D perhaps matches TRBD2 (6 bases). The V gene's germline CDR1 is SQVTM and CDR2 ANQGSEA. The CDR3 covers 14 residues. The CDR3 sequence: CSVGGGRTTRELFF. The DNA for the CDR3 is TGCAGCGTTGGTGGGGGGAGGACCACCCGGGAGCTGTTTTTT.

The chain recombines TRBV30 with TRBJ2-1, with unresolved D. The CDR3 covers 13 residues. Trimming took 0 bases from V and 4 from J, leaving 7 bases between them. Per the germline V gene, CDR1 is GTSNPN and CDR2 is SVGIG (reference sequence). The CDR3 here is CAWSVVDYNEQFF. DNA of the CDR3: TGTGCCTGGAGTGTAGTGGATTACAATGAGCAGTTCTTC.